Presented here are 18 T cell receptor beta chains from one specimen sequenced in a study of chemoradiotherapy in HPV16-positive cancers. Data came from immunoSEQ multiplex PCR; TCRdb stores just in-frame clones and leaves some out. The profile covers 5,500 to 7,000 clones, with roughly 83% appearing a single time and 5.5% to 8% taken by the ten largest. This specimen consisted of tumor tissue, obtained from a patient who underwent chemoradiotherapy. The receptors derive from a human donor with HPV-associated anogenital cancer.

V and J are TRBV25-1 and TRBJ1-2; D is possibly TRBD1 (5 bases). Trimming took off 6 bases at V and 8 bases at J, with 16 bases between the two ends. CDR3 length: 13 amino acids. Germline CDR1 MGHDK, CDR2 SYGVNS. The CDR3 DNA follows: TGTGCCAGCAGCGTCGGCGGGGCGGAGGGCTACACCTTC. Its protein product is CASSVGGAEGYTF.

V is TRBV5-4 and J is TRBJ1-2; D uncertain. This CDR3 is 13 amino acids long. V was shortened by 0 bases and J by 8 bases, with 11 bases between the two germline ends. Germline V gives CDR1 SGHNT, CDR2 YYREEE (reference sequence). Here the CDR3 reads CASSLAGGRGYTF. CDR3 in DNA: TGTGCCAGCAGCTTGGCGGGCGGTAGAGGCTACACCTTC.

By share of the sample, this clone is medium-sized. The CDR3 reads CASSHWDRGYEQYF. DNA of the CDR3: TGCGCCAGCAGCCACTGGGACAGGGGGTACGAGCAGTACTTC. The chain uses TRBV5-1 and TRBJ2-7; TRBD1 matches 11 bases. The J segment lost 4 bases and the V segment lost 4 bases, leaving 4 bases of the junction unmatched. In germline, CDR1 is SGHRS, CDR2 YFSETQ. The CDR3 totals 14 residues.

The chain recombines TRBV5-1 with TRBJ1-2; D is uncertain. V was clipped by 5 bases and J by 3 bases, with 8 bases between them. CDR1 is SGHRS and CDR2 is YFSETQ in the germline V gene. The CDR3 totals 12 residues. The CDR3 protein is CASSNQDYGYTF. The CDR3 DNA reads as TGCGCCAGCAGTAACCAGGACTATGGCTACACCTTC.

The rearrangement joins TRBV9 to TRBJ2-2; a possible D gene is TRBD1 (7 bases). The CDR3 is made up of 16 amino acids. From germline, CDR1 is SGDLS and CDR2 YYNGEE. The V gene lost 0 bases and the J gene lost 4 bases, with 13 bases spanning the gap. The CDR3 DNA sequence: TGTGCCAGCAGCGTAGGGAGGGACAGACTCACCGGGGAGCTGTTTTTT. It specifies CASSVGRDRLTGELFF. Together with reference TRBV9 and TRBJ2-2, the CDR3 gives the full variable domain: DSGVTQTPKHLITATGQRVTLRCSPRSGDLSVYWYQQSLDQGLQFLIQYYNGEERAKGNILERFSAQQFPDLHSELNLSSLELGDSALYFCASSVGRDRLTGELFFGEGSRLTVL.

This chain links TRBV19 with TRBJ2-7, with D possibly being TRBD1 or TRBD2 (6 bases each). Per the germline V gene, CDR1 is LNHDA and CDR2 is SQIVND (reference sequence). Trimming removed 7 bases at V and 4 bases at J, with 17 bases between. This CDR3 is built from 14 residues. The CDR3 region is CASTGGTPPYEQYF. CDR3 sequence (DNA): TGTGCCAGTACCGGCGGGACACCGCCTTACGAGCAGTACTTC.

This chain joins TRBV6-4 and TRBJ2-1; 8 bases map to TRBD1. The V gene end was trimmed by 8 bases and the J gene end by 9 bases; junction bases not matched to a gene: 9. CDR1 and CDR2 (germline): MRHNA, SNTAGT. There are 13 residues in the CDR3. The CDR3 DNA reads TGTGCCAGCGCGGGACAGGCGAGTAGTGAGCAGTTCTTC. Translated, it gives CASAGQASSEQFF.

The chain joins TRBV6-1 to TRBJ1-2; D is possibly TRBD1 (5 bases). This CDR3 comprises 12 residues. Germline values: CDR1 MNHNS, CDR2 SASEGT. Between the trimmed V and J ends, which lost 5 bases and 5 bases, there was a span of 9 bases. CDR3 residues: CASSRDGYGYTF. In DNA form, the CDR3 reads TGTGCCAGCAGTCGGGACGGATATGGCTACACCTTC.

The J gene is TRBJ1-4, the V gene TRBV27; D might be TRBD1 (6 bases). This CDR3 is 14 amino acids long. V lost 4 bases and J 4 bases, leaving 10 bases between the germline ends. Germline V gene lookup returns CDR1 MNHEY and CDR2 SMNVEV (reference sequence). CDR3 sequence reads: CASSSLDSNEKLFF. The DNA for the CDR3 is TGTGCCAGCAGTTCCTTGGACAGTAATGAAAAACTGTTTTTT. Complete variable domain (other parts from reference TRBV27 and TRBJ1-4): EAQVTQNPRYLITVTGKKLTVTCSQNMNHEYMSWYRQDPGLGLRQIYYSMNVEVTDKGDVPEGYKVSRKEKRNFPLILESPSPNQTSLYFCASSSLDSNEKLFFGSGTQLSVL.

The chain carries TRBV13 and TRBJ2-3; a possible D gene is TRBD2 (5 bases). Between the trimmed V and J ends, which lost 6 bases and 6 bases, there was a span of 13 bases. The CDR3 totals 13 residues. Germline CDR1 and CDR2: PRHDT and FYEKMQ (reference sequence). The DNA for the CDR3 is TGTGCCAGCAGTCGACGGGGTGGGGATACGCAGTATTTT. Translated, it gives CASSRRGGDTQYF.

The chain carries TRBV27 and TRBJ2-7; the D is unclear. Germline V gene data show CDR1 as MNHEY and CDR2 as SMNVEV (reference sequence). This CDR3 spans 12 amino acids. V was cut by 6 bases and J by 2 bases, with 8 bases left in between. This chain's CDR3 is CASRGAPYEQYF. The CDR3, as DNA: TGTGCCAGCAGAGGAGCACCCTACGAGCAGTACTTC.

V is TRBV28 and J is TRBJ1-5; unclear D gene. V lost 4 bases and J lost 5, with 6 bases in between. The CDR3 is made up of 12 amino acids. Germline V gene lookup returns CDR1 MDHEN and CDR2 SYDVKM. The DNA for the CDR3 is TGTGCCAGCAGTTCCGTGGATCAGCCCCAGCATTTT. Protein: CASSSVDQPQHF.

This clone appeared once. This chain joins TRBV11-3 and TRBJ2-1; 14 bases are a match to TRBD2. The CDR3 runs 19 residues. Germline values: CDR1 SGHNT, CDR2 YENEEA. V shed 5 bases, J shed 2 bases, and the junction held 11 bases outside the gene matches. The CDR3 region is CASSRGLAGADSTYNEQFF. The CDR3 DNA is TGTGCCAGCAGCCGGGGACTAGCGGGAGCGGATTCAACCTACAATGAGCAGTTCTTC.

The chain carries TRBV19 and TRBJ1-4, with a weak D call TRBD1 (5 bases). V lost 6 bases to trimming and J lost 8 bases, with 10 bases between them. Germline loops: CDR1 LNHDA, CDR2 SQIVND (reference sequence). The CDR3 is 12 amino acids. The CDR3 coding sequence is TGTGCCAGTAGGGGGCCAGTGGAAAAACTGTTTTTT. Protein sequence: CASRGPVEKLFF.

The chain carries TRBV27 and TRBJ2-5; TRBD1 is a possible D gene (6 bases). The CDR3 has 15 residues. Germline CDR1 is MNHEY and CDR2 is SMNVEV (reference sequence). The V end lost 0 bases, the J end lost 5 bases, and 13 bases lay between the germline ends. The CDR3 protein is CASSLSTGFGETQYF. The DNA of the CDR3 is TGTGCCAGCAGTTTATCCACAGGGTTTGGGGAGACCCAGTACTTC.

CDR3 sequence: CASSSLAGGATDTQYF. CDR3 nucleotide sequence: TGTGCCAGCAGTTCACTAGCGGGAGGGGCCACAGATACGCAGTATTTT. The chain couples TRBV27 to TRBJ2-3; 13 bases line up with TRBD2. Per the germline V gene, CDR1 is MNHEY and CDR2 is SMNVEV (reference sequence). The ends lost 4 bases at V and 2 bases at J; junction bases unmatched: 3. This CDR3 has 16 amino acids.

The gene calls are TRBV5-4 and TRBJ1-1, with D unresolved. The CDR3 consists of 13 residues. Germline V gene data show CDR1 as SGHNT and CDR2 as YYREEE (reference sequence). The germline V and J ends were trimmed by 0 bases and 11 bases, with 14 bases remaining between them. The CDR3 spells CASSLAGRTWAFF. The CDR3 DNA reads TGTGCCAGCAGCTTGGCAGGCAGGACGTGGGCTTTCTTT.

This chain links TRBV11-2 with TRBJ2-1, with 8 nucleotides matching TRBD2. Germline CDR1 SGHAT, CDR2 FQNNGV. The V segment lost 3 bases and the J segment 14 bases; nucleotides outside the gene matches: 9. This CDR3 spans 13 amino acids. The CDR3 sequence is CASSFGLAEVKFF. The DNA for the CDR3 is TGTGCCAGCAGCTTTGGACTAGCCGAGGTCAAGTTCTTC.